This T cell receptor (beta chain) was profiled in a study of T cell responses to AZD1222 COVID-19 vaccine. Overall study findings and caveats: Donor demographics were predominantly white British with a female majority; clonal diversity may be underestimated.

The data were produced by immunoSEQ multiplex PCR, yet TCRdb's version contains in-frame clones alone and is incomplete. The sample yields 100,000 or so clones, over 75% seen once. This clone appeared once. Its antigen is not known. CDR1 is SGDLS and CDR2 is YYNGEE in the germline V gene. The ends lost 5 bases at V and 4 bases at J; junction bases unmatched: 7. This CDR3 has 15 amino acids. This specimen was peripheral blood, taken 28 days after the second AZD1222 dose. This sequence joins TRBV9 and TRBJ2-1, with 9 bases identical to TRBD1. This TCR derives from an adult who received the AZD1222 COVID-19 vaccine. CDR3 in amino acids: CASSPGTGSYNEQFF. CDR3 bases: TGTGCCAGCAGTCCCGGGACAGGGAGTTACAATGAGCAGTTCTTC. The full variable domain, with the rest looked up from reference TRBV9 and TRBJ2-1, is DSGVTQTPKHLITATGQRVTLRCSPRSGDLSVYWYQQSLDQGLQFLIQYYNGEERAKGNILERFSAQQFPDLHSELNLSSLELGDSALYFCASSPGTGSYNEQFFGPGTRLTVL.